The 28 T cell receptor beta chains reported below all come from one sample, sequenced in a study of patients with pleural tuberculosis. TCRdb reanalysed the reads using MiXCR and keeps one entry per CDR3 protein. The sample includes approximately 53,000 distinct CDR3 sequences, around 6.7% of them seen just once. These TCRs come from a human donor with pleural tuberculosis.

This clonotype came up many times. V gene TRBV15 combines with J gene TRBJ2-1; 7 bases are shared with TRBD2. The CDR3 loop spans 15 amino acids. CDR1 and CDR2 (germline): LNHNV, YYDKDF (reference sequence). V shed 0 bases and J 10 bases; nucleotides not matched to a gene: 9. CDR3 nucleotide sequence: TGTGCCACCAGCAGAGATCTCTACAGCGGGGCGGAGCAGTTCTTC. Its protein product is CATSRDLYSGAEQFF.

The table lists this clonotype with a count of one. A much larger clone differs by one base, so this may be a read error. The gene calls are TRBV11-1 and TRBJ2-7; D is unresolved. Germline V gene lookup returns CDR1 SGHAT and CDR2 FQDESV (reference sequence). The CDR3 sequence is 13 residues long. V gave up 5 bases and J gave up 3 bases, with 11 bases separating them. CDR3 in amino acids: CASSPMLLYEQYF. CDR3 DNA: TGTGCCAGCAGCCCTATGCTCCTCTACGAGCAGTACTTC.

This clonotype was seen many times. V usage is TRBV11-1 and J usage is TRBJ2-3; TRBD2 might be the D (6 bases). V gave up 4 bases and J gave up 6 bases, with 14 bases separating them. Germline CDR1 SGHAT, CDR2 FQDESV (reference sequence). The CDR3 totals 14 residues. The CDR3 loop reads CASSSWRVKDTQYF. The CDR3 region has the DNA TGTGCCAGCAGCTCGTGGAGGGTGAAGGATACGCAGTATTTT.

This clonotype was counted ten times or more. The rearrangement links TRBV28 to TRBJ2-1; 11 bases are a match to TRBD1. Germline V gene lookup returns CDR1 MDHEN and CDR2 SYDVKM. Trimming removed 3 bases from V and 4 bases from J; junction bases left unmatched: 5. This CDR3 region has 16 residues. Here the CDR3 reads CASSFSGQGAYNEQFF. CDR3 nucleotides: TGTGCCAGCAGTTTTAGCGGACAGGGGGCTTACAATGAGCAGTTCTTC.

This clonotype was found many times. DNA of the CDR3: TGTGCCAGCAGTTACTCGAGCGGAGATGAGCAGTTCTTC. It is translated as CASSYSSGDEQFF. The genes are TRBV6-5 and TRBJ2-1; D perhaps matches TRBD2 (5 bases). V was pared by 0 bases and J by 8 bases, with 8 bases between. The CDR3 contains 13 residues. CDR1 and CDR2 (germline): MNHEY, SVGAGI.

This clonotype was detected ten times or more. This sequence joins TRBV24-1 and TRBJ2-1; 7 nucleotides align to TRBD1. Looked up from germline, CDR1 is KGHDR and CDR2 is SFDVKD. The CDR3 is 15 residues long. Trimming took 3 bases from V and 4 from J; bases not matched to a gene: 5. The CDR3 nucleotides are TGTGCCACCAGTGATCCGGACAGGAGATACAATGAGCAGTTCTTC. Its protein product is CATSDPDRRYNEQFF.

This clonotype was detected ten times or more. This chain joins TRBV13 and TRBJ2-1; 7 bases are a match to TRBD1. The V gene end was trimmed by 5 bases and the J gene end by 9 bases; junction bases not matched to a gene: 13. The CDR3 sequence is 15 residues long. The germline V gene encodes CDR1 PRHDT and CDR2 FYEKMQ (reference sequence). The CDR3 nucleotides are TGTGCCAGCAGCCGAACACAGGGGACCTTCGTTGAGCAGTTCTTC. Translating it yields CASSRTQGTFVEQFF.

This clonotype was recorded many times. The V and J genes are TRBV28 and TRBJ1-5; D gene unclear. The length of the CDR3 is 11 residues. The germline CDR1 and CDR2 sequences are MDHEN and SYDVKM. V lost 4 bases to trimming and J lost 11 bases, with 9 bases between them. CDR3 region: CASSSETAQHF. The CDR3 DNA follows: TGTGCCAGCAGTTCTGAGACGGCCCAGCATTTT.

This chain links TRBV11-2 with TRBJ2-1, with 7 bases fitting TRBD1. V was clipped by 0 bases and J by 6 bases; unmatched bases: 5. Germline V gives CDR1 SGHAT, CDR2 FQNNGV. The CDR3 sequence is 15 residues long. The CDR3 protein is CASSLEHTGVNEQFF. CDR3 nucleotide sequence: TGTGCCAGCAGCTTAGAACATACAGGGGTCAATGAGCAGTTCTTC.

This clonotype was found many times. CDR3 residues: CASRPPTRASTDTQYF. Here the CDR3 DNA reads TGTGCCAGCAGACCTCCGACACGCGCTAGCACAGATACGCAGTATTTT. The rearrangement uses TRBV12-3 or TRBV12-4 and TRBJ2-3, with unresolved D. The V end lost 6 bases, the J end lost 0 bases, and 16 bases lay between the germline ends. CDR3 length: 16 amino acids.

This clonotype was detected many times. This sequence joins TRBV4-1 and TRBJ2-1, with unresolved D. Trimming cost V 5 bases and J 7 bases, with 12 bases left between them. The CDR3 sequence is 13 residues long. Germline CDR1 is MGHRA and CDR2 is YSYEKL. CDR3 residues: CASSTITWNEQFF. CDR3 DNA: TGCGCCAGCAGCACCATCACCTGGAATGAGCAGTTCTTC.

This clonotype appeared a few times. The CDR3: CASSLDRRGLADYNEQFF. CDR3 coding DNA: TGTGCCAGCAGCTTGGATCGGAGAGGACTAGCGGACTACAATGAGCAGTTCTTC. The rearrangement joins TRBV11-2 to TRBJ2-1; 10 bases are shared with TRBD2. The CDR3 is made up of 18 amino acids. Germline V gene data show CDR1 as SGHAT and CDR2 as FQNNGV. After removal of 3 bases from V and 3 bases from J, the junction contained 11 bases not matched to a gene. The variable domain in full, with the rest retrieved from reference TRBV11-2 and TRBJ2-1, is EAGVAQSPRYKIIEKRQSVAFWCNPISGHATLYWYQQILGQGPKLLIQFQNNGVVDDSQLPKDRFSAERLKGVDSTLKIQPAKLEDSAVYLCASSLDRRGLADYNEQFFGPGTRLTVL.

This clonotype has a count of ten or more. The CDR3 DNA is TGTGCCACCAGTGACCAGACTAGCGGGAGGAGCACAGATACGCAGTATTTT. This sequence encodes CATSDQTSGRSTDTQYF. This chain links TRBV24-1 with TRBJ2-3; TRBD2 aligns across 13 bases. This CDR3 has 17 amino acids. V was pared by 4 bases and J by 0 bases, with 3 bases of the junction left unmatched. Per germline, CDR1 KGHDR and CDR2 SFDVKD.

This clonotype appeared a few times. At one of its ends the junction is not consistent with the germline gene, which may arise from a read error. The gene calls are TRBV5-1 and TRBJ1-2; D is unresolved. CDR1 is SGHRS and CDR2 is YFSETQ in the germline V gene. The CDR3 is 13 amino acids. The CDR3 spells CTSSSTVTVGYTF. In DNA form, the CDR3 reads TGCACCAGCAGCTCAACGGTCACCGTTGGCTACACCTTC.

This clonotype was observed at least ten times. CDR3: CASSLMGTTSTDTQYF. The CDR3 DNA is TGTGCCAGCAGCTTAATGGGAACGACTAGCACAGATACGCAGTATTTT. The rearrangement links TRBV7-3 to TRBJ2-3; no clear D. V was trimmed by 1 base and J by 0 bases, leaving 11 bases between them. Germline CDR1 SGHTA, CDR2 FQGTGA. The CDR3 consists of 16 residues.

The sample holds many counts of this clonotype. The genes are TRBV27 and TRBJ2-5; D may correspond to TRBD1 or TRBD2 (5 bases each). CDR1 is MNHEY and CDR2 is SMNVEV in the germline V gene (reference sequence). This CDR3 is 13 amino acids long. V lost 8 bases, J lost 3 bases, and 13 bases lay in between. The CDR3 nucleotides read TGTGCCAGCCCCCCGGGGCAGGAAGAGACCCAGTACTTC. It is translated as CASPPGQEETQYF.

This clonotype was detected ten times or more. The chain has TRBV7-9 and TRBJ2-7; D gene ambiguous. This CDR3 is 11 amino acids long. Germline V gives CDR1 SEHNR, CDR2 FQNEAQ (reference sequence). The germline V and J ends were trimmed by 3 bases and 5 bases, with 5 bases remaining between them. The CDR3 nucleotides read TGTGCCAGCAGCTTTATGGACGAGCAGTACTTC. Translated, it gives CASSFMDEQYF. The whole variable domain, remainder taken from reference TRBV7-9 and TRBJ2-7, is DTGVSQNPRHKITKRGQNVTFRCDPISEHNRLYWYRQTLGQGPEFLTYFQNEAQLEKSRLLSDRFSAERPKGSFSTLEIQRTEQGDSAMYLCASSFMDEQYFGPGTRLTVT.

This clonotype was counted ten times or more. This chain links TRBV12-3 or TRBV12-4 with TRBJ1-1, with D tentatively TRBD1 (6 bases). The CDR3 is 16 amino acids. Deletions cut 5 bases from V and 0 bases from J, with 16 bases between. The CDR3 spells CASSPRQALMNTEAFF. The DNA of the CDR3 is TGTGCCAGCAGTCCGCGACAGGCCCTGATGAACACTGAAGCTTTCTTT.

This clonotype was seen many times. This chain joins TRBV4-1 and TRBJ1-2; the D is unclear. Between the trimmed V and J ends, which lost 4 bases and 4 bases, there was a span of 10 bases. The germline CDR1 and CDR2 sequences are MGHRA and YSYEKL. This CDR3 has 13 residues. The CDR3 nucleotides read TGCGCCAGCAGCCCTCGGGAGGGCTATGGCTACACCTTC. It translates to CASSPREGYGYTF.

This clonotype was observed many times. This chain joins TRBV20-1 and TRBJ2-2; tentative D call: TRBD1 (5 bases). From germline, CDR1 is DFQATT and CDR2 SNEGSKA (reference sequence). V dropped 3 bases and J dropped 10 bases, with 15 bases sitting between them. The CDR3 sequence is 13 residues long. CDR3 nucleotide sequence: TGCAGTGCTAGGACAGTTTCACCGGAGGAGCTGTTTTTT. As protein: CSARTVSPEELFF.

Only a few counts were recorded for this clonotype. The J gene is TRBJ2-1, the V gene TRBV5-4, with 7 bases that match TRBD2. This CDR3 comprises 14 residues. The V and J ends lost 3 bases and 5 bases, in that order; junction bases with no gene match: 5. The V gene's germline CDR1 is SGHNT and CDR2 YYREEE (reference sequence). The CDR3 region has the DNA TGTGCCAGCAGCTGGGGGAGGGGCGACAATGAGCAGTTCTTC. Residues: CASSWGRGDNEQFF.

The CDR3 sequence is CASSSWTSGQETQYF. Here the CDR3 DNA reads TGTGCCAGCAGTTCATGGACTAGCGGACAAGAGACCCAGTACTTC. The J gene is TRBJ2-5, the V gene TRBV12-3 or TRBV12-4; 10 nucleotides line up with TRBD2. V trimming: 4 bases; J trimming: 2 bases; junction bases outside the gene matches: 4. The CDR3 is 15 residues long.

In its sample, this clonotype was seen many times. The rearrangement uses TRBV2 and TRBJ2-2; 9 bases match TRBD1. The V and J ends lost 0 bases and 4 bases, in that order; junction bases with no gene match: 6. Germline loops: CDR1 SNHLY, CDR2 FYNNEI. The CDR3 spans 17 residues. This CDR3 is CASSEAPGQGLTGELFF. The CDR3 bases are TGTGCCAGCAGTGAAGCCCCGGGACAGGGCCTCACCGGGGAGCTGTTTTTT.

This clonotype was found many times. J is TRBJ2-5 and V is TRBV11-2; a weak D match, TRBD1 (6 bases). Trimming shortened V by 7 bases and J by 3 bases, and 18 bases separated the two germline ends. The CDR3 is 15 amino acids. Germline CDR1 reads SGHAT; CDR2 reads FQNNGV. For the CDR3, the DNA is TGTGCCAGCACCAAAAGGGGATCAGGGGAAGAGACCCAGTACTTC. This encodes CASTKRGSGEETQYF.

V usage is TRBV5-6 and J usage is TRBJ2-7; no clear D gene. Germline V lookup: CDR1 SGHDT, CDR2 YYEEEE. V lost 2 bases to trimming and J lost 4 bases, with 7 bases between them. The CDR3 length is 12 residues. CDR3 protein: CASSFRSYEQYF. The CDR3 DNA sequence: TGTGCCAGCAGCTTTAGGTCATACGAGCAGTACTTC. The full variable domain, with the rest looked up from reference TRBV5-6 and TRBJ2-7, is DAGVTQSPTHLIKTRGQQVTLRCSPKSGHDTVSWYQQALGQGPQFIFQYYEEEERQRGNFPDRFSGHQFPNYSSELNVNALLLGDSALYLCASSFRSYEQYFGPGTRLTVT.

This clonotype showed up many times. The rearrangement links TRBV20-1 to TRBJ2-5; 7 nucleotides match TRBD1. From germline, CDR1 is DFQATT and CDR2 SNEGSKA (reference sequence). V shed 6 bases and J 2 bases; nucleotides not matched to a gene: 3. This CDR3 has 12 residues. CDR3 bases: TGCAGTGCAAGGGACAGACAAGAGACCCAGTACTTC. It codes for CSARDRQETQYF.

This clonotype was detected ten times or more. The chain recombines TRBV20-1 with TRBJ1-5; D perhaps matches TRBD1 (5 bases). Germline loops: CDR1 DFQATT, CDR2 SNEGSKA (reference sequence). Trimming shortened V by 6 bases and J by 1 base, and 16 bases separated the two germline ends. This CDR3 is 15 amino acids long. CDR3 nucleotides: TGCAGTGCCCCTAGGGGAGGGATCAGCAATCAGCCCCAGCATTTT. It translates to CSAPRGGISNQPQHF.

On this clonotype itself: This clone may be a read error of a much larger clone one base away. The gene calls are TRBV12-3 or TRBV12-4 and TRBJ2-5, with D maybe TRBD2 (6 bases). The CDR3 extends over 13 amino acids. CDR3 loop: CVSSYGGQETQYF. In DNA, the CDR3 is TGTGTCAGCAGTTACGGGGGCCAAGAGACCCAGTACTTC.